This T cell receptor (beta chain) emerged from a study of blood T cell repertoires in COVID-19. The trim removed 6 bases at V and 5 bases at J, leaving 6 bases unmatched. Germline CDR1 reads SGHTA; CDR2 reads FQGTGA. This CDR3 is built from 13 residues. The assay was immunoSEQ multiplex PCR, and TCRdb's table has in-frame clones only and misses some. Of about 340,000 clones in the sample, 88% were seen once. Sample: peripheral blood. The clonotype comes from a woman aged 70-85 years with COVID-19, enrolled during active disease. The chain has TRBV7-3 and TRBJ2-5; TRBD1 matches 7 bases. The CDR3 sequence: CASSRGLDETQYF. The CDR3 DNA sequence: TGTGCCAGCAGTAGGGGGCTCGACGAGACCCAGTACTTC. Variable domain in full (rest from reference TRBV7-3 and TRBJ2-5): GAGVSQTPSNKVTEKGKYVELRCDPISGHTALYWYRQSLGQGPEFLIYFQGTGAADDSGLPNDRFFAVRPEGSVSTLKIQRTERGDSAVYLCASSRGLDETQYFGPGTRLLVL.